Listed here are 4 T cell receptor beta chains from one sample, sequenced in a study of T cell changes during pregnancy in multiple sclerosis. The assay was immunoSEQ multiplex PCR, and TCRdb's table has in-frame clones only and misses some. Of under 15,000 clones listed, around nine tenths are singletons. This material consisted of CD8+ T cells from peripheral blood mononuclear cells, taken in the first trimester of pregnancy. These receptors came from a female donor with multiple sclerosis, enrolled in a pregnancy study.

This clone was observed a single time. V and J are TRBV7-8 and TRBJ1-4, with D uncertain. Germline V gene data show CDR1 as SGHVS and CDR2 as FQNEAQ. The CDR3 runs 14 residues. The V end lost 5 bases, the J end lost 6 bases, and 13 bases lay between the germline ends. The CDR3 is CASSLVGRDEKLFF. The CDR3 DNA reads as TGTGCCAGCAGCCTCGTTGGGAGGGATGAAAAACTGTTTTTT.

CDR3 region: CASSSVGSVNEQFF. In nucleotides, the CDR3 is TGTGCCAGCAGCTCGGTGGGTAGCGTCAATGAGCAGTTCTTC. The chain recombines TRBV11-2 with TRBJ2-1; D might be TRBD2 (5 bases). CDR3 length: 14 amino acids. Between the trimmed V and J ends, which lost 4 bases and 6 bases, there was a span of 13 bases. CDR1 is SGHAT, CDR2 FQNNGV, per germline.

The chain uses TRBV6-1 and TRBJ2-3; a possible D gene is TRBD2 (6 bases). Germline CDR1 is MNHNS and CDR2 is SASEGT. This CDR3 has 15 amino acids. The V end lost 1 base, the J end lost 0 bases, and 8 bases lay between the germline ends. The CDR3 DNA reads as TGTGCCAGCAGTGAAGAGGAGGGAAGCACAGATACGCAGTATTTT. Protein: CASSEEEGSTDTQYF.

The J gene is TRBJ2-4, the V gene TRBV7-9, with TRBD1 as a possible D gene (6 bases). V dropped 5 bases and J dropped 8 bases, with 16 bases sitting between them. The CDR3 has 14 amino acids. Germline loops: CDR1 SEHNR, CDR2 FQNEAQ (reference sequence). The CDR3 region has the DNA TGTGCCAGCAGCACCCCGGACAGATCGGACATTCAGTACTTC. It yields the protein CASSTPDRSDIQYF.